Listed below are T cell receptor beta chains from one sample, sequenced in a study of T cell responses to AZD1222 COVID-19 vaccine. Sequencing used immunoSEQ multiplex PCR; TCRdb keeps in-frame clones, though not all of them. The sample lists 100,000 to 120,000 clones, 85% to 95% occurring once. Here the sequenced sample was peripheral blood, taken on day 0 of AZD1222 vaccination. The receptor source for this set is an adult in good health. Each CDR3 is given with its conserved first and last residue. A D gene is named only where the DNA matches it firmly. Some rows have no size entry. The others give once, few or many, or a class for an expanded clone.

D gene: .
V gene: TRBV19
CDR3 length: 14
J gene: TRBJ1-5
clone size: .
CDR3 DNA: TGTGCCAGTAGTAAGGCAGGGCGCAATCAGCCCCAGCATTTT
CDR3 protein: CASSKAGRNQPQHF

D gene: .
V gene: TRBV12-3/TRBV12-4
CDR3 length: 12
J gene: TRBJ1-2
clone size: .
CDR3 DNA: TGTGCCAGCAGTTTTCAGGGGTATGGCTACACCTTC
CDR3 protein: CASSFQGYGYTF

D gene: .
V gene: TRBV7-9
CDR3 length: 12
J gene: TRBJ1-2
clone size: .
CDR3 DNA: TGTGCCAGCAGCCCGGCAGGGAATGGCTACACCTTC
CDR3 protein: CASSPAGNGYTF

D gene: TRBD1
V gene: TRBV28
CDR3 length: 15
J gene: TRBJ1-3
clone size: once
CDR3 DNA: TGTGCCAGCAGCCAAACGACAGGGGCTGGAAACACCATATATTTT
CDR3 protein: CASSQTTGAGNTIYF

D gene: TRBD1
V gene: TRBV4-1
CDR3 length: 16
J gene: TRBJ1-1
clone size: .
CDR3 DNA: TGCGCCAGCAGCCAAGATCAGGGGGCGTCGGCCACTGAAGCTTTCTTT
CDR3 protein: CASSQDQGASATEAFF

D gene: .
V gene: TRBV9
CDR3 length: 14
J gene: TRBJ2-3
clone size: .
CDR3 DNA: TGTGCCAGCAGCCCCCGAGGCATCACAGATACGCAGTATTTT
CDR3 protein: CASSPRGITDTQYF

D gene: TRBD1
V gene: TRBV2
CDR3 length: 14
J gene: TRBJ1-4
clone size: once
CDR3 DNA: TGTGCCAGCAGCCGACAGGGGGCAGGAGAAAAACTGTTTTTT
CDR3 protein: CASSRQGAGEKLFF

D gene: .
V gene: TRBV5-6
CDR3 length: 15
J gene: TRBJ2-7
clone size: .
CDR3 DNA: TGTGCCAGCAGCTTGGACTTTCGGGGTTCCTACGAGCAGTACTTC
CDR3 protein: CASSLDFRGSYEQYF

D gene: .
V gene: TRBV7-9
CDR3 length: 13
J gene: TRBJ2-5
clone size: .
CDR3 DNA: TGTGCCAGCAGATCTCGGTCCCAAGAGACCCAGTACTTC
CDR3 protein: CASRSRSQETQYF

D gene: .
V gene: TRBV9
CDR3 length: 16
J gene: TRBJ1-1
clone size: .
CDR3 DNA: TGTGCCAGCAGCGCTGTGGGGTCAAGTGTGGGCACTGAAGCTTTCTTT
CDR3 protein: CASSAVGSSVGTEAFF

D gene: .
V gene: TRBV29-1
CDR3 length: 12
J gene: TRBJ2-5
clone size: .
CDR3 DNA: TGCAGCGTTGTCGGGGTTCGAGAGACCCAGTACTTC
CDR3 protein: CSVVGVRETQYF

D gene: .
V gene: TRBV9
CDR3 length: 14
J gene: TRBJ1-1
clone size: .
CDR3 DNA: TGTGCCAGCAGCGTAGTTGGTTCTAACACTGAAGCTTTCTTT
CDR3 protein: CASSVVGSNTEAFF

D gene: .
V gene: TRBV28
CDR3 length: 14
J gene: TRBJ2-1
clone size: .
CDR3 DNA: TGTGCCAGCAGTTTCCTGCAGAGAGGCAATGAGCAGTTCTTC
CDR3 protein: CASSFLQRGNEQFF

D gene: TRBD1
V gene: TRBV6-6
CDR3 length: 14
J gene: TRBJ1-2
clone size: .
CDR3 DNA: TGTGCCAGCACCGGGACAGGGGATTACTATGGCTACACCTTC
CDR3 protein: CASTGTGDYYGYTF

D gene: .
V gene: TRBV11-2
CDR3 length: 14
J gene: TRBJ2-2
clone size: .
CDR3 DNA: TGTGCCAGCAGCTTAGAAGGGGTGGCCGGGGAGCTGTTTTTT
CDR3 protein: CASSLEGVAGELFF

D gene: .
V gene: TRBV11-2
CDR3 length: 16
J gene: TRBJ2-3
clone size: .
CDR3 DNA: TGTGCCAGCAGCTACACGCCAGCTTCTAGCACAGATACGCAGTATTTT
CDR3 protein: CASSYTPASSTDTQYF

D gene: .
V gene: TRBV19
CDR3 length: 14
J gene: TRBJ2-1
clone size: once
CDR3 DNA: TGTGCCAGCGCCCATTATTCCGGGGACAATGAGCAGTTCTTC
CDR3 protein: CASAHYSGDNEQFF

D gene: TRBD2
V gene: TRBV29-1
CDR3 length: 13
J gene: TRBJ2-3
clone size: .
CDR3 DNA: TGCAGCGTTGGAAGCGGGGGCACAGATACGCAGTATTTT
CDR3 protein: CSVGSGGTDTQYF

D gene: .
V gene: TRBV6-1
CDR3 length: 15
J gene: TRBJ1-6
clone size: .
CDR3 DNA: TGTGCCAGCAGTGAAGCCCAGGGACTAGGTTCACCCCTCCACTTT
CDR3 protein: CASSEAQGLGSPLHF

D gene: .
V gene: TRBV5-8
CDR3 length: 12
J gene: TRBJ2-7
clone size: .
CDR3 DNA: TGTGCCAGCAGCCCCGACTGGAGGGAGCAGTACTTC
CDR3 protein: CASSPDWREQYF

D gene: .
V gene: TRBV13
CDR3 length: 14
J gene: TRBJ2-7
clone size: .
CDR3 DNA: TGTGCCAGCAGCTTATACGACAGGGAGGGCGAGCAGTACTTC
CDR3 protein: CASSLYDREGEQYF

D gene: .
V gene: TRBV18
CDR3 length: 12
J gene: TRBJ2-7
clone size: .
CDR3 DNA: TGTGCCAGCTCTCCCTCCTCCTACGAGCAGTACTTC
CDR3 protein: CASSPSSYEQYF

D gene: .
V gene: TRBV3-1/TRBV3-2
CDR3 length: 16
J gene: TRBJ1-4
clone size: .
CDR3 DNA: TGTGCCAGCAGCCAGGCCGGACAGACGACTAATGAAAAACTGTTTTTT
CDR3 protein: CASSQAGQTTNEKLFF

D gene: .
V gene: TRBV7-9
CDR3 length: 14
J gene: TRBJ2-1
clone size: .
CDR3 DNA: TGTGCCAGCGGAATCACCCCGGCCTACAATGAGCAGTTCTTC
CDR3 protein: CASGITPAYNEQFF

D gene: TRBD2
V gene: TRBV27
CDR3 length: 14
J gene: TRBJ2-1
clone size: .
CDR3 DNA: TGTGCCAGTCAAGCGGGGCCGGGTGGTAATGAGCAGTTCTTC
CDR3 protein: CASQAGPGGNEQFF

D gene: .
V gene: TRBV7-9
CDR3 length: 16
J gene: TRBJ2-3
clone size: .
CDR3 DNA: TGTGCCAGCAACCGACCTGCAGTAGCGGGCACAGATACGCAGTATTTT
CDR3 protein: CASNRPAVAGTDTQYF

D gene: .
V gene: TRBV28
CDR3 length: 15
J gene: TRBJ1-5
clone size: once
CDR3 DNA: TGTGCCAGCAGCGGAGGTCATACAGGCAATCAGCCCCAGCATTTT
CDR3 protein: CASSGGHTGNQPQHF

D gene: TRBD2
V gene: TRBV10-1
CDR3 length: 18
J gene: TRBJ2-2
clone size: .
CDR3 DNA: TGCGCCAGCAGTGAATCTACCTTCCTCAGCGGGGACACCGGGGAGCTGTTTTTT
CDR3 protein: CASSESTFLSGDTGELFF

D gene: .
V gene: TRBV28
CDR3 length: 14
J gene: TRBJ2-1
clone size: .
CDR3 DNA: TGTGCCAGCAGTTTAACGGCGCCAAACAATGAGCAGTTCTTC
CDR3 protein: CASSLTAPNNEQFF

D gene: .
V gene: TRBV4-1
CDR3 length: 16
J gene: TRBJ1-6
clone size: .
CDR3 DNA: TGCGCCAGCAGCCAAGATCTGGCCTCCTATAATTCACCCCTCCACTTT
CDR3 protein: CASSQDLASYNSPLHF

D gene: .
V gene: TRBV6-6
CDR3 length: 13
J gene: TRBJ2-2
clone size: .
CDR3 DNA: TGTGCCAGCAGTTACGGCGGACTCGGGGAGCTGTTTTTT
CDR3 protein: CASSYGGLGELFF

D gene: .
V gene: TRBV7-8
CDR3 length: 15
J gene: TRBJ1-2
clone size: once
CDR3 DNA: TGTGCCAGCAGCTTAGTGGCCTCCAAGGGCTATGGCTACACCTTC
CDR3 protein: CASSLVASKGYGYTF

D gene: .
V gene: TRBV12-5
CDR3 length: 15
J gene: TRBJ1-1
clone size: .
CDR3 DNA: TGTGCTAGTGGCTTAACTATCAGCGGGTCCACTGAAGCTTTCTTT
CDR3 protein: CASGLTISGSTEAFF

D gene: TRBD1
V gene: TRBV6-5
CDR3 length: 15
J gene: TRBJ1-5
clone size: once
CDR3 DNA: TGTGCCAGCAGCCGACAGGGAAGGAGCAATCAGCCCCAGCATTTT
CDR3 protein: CASSRQGRSNQPQHF

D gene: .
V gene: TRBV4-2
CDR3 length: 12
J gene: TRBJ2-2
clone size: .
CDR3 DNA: TGTGCCAGCAGCCCGCCCCCCGGGGAGCTGTTTTTT
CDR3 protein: CASSPPPGELFF

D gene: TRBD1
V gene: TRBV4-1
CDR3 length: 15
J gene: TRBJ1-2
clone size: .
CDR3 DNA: TGCGCCAGCAGCCAGGGACAGGGAACTAACTATGGCTACACCTTC
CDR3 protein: CASSQGQGTNYGYTF

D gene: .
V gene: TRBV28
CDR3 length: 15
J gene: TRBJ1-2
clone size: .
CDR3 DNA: TGTGCCAGCAGTTTAGACAGACAAAACATTTATGGCTACACCTTC
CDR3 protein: CASSLDRQNIYGYTF

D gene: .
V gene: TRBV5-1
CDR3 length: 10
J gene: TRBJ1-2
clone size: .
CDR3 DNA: TGCGCCAGCCGTTCTTATGGCTACACCTTC
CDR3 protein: CASRSYGYTF

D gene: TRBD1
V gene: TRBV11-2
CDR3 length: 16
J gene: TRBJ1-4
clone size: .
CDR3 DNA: TGTGCCAGCAGCATACAACGCAGGGGGCTGGGTGAAAAACTGTTTTTT
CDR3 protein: CASSIQRRGLGEKLFF

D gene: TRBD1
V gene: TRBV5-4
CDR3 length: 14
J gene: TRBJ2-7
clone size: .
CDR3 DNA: TGTGCCAGCAGCTTGGGGACAGGGACTTACGAGCAGTACTTC
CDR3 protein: CASSLGTGTYEQYF

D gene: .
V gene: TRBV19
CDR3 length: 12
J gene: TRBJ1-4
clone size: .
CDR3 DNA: TGTGCCAGTTCTCCGCGGGGGGAAAAACTGTTTTTT
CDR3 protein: CASSPRGEKLFF

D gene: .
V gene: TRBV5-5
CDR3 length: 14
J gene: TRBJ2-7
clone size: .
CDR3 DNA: TGTGCCAGCAGCCCTCAGGGGCTATCCTACGAGCAGTACTTC
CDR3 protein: CASSPQGLSYEQYF

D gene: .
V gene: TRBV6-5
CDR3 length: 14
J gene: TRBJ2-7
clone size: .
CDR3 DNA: TGTGCCAGCAGTCCCCTAGGTTTGCCCAGCGAGCAGTACTTC
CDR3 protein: CASSPLGLPSEQYF

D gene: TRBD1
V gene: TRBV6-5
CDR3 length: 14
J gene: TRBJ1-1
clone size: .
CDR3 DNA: TGTGCCAGCAGCCAGACAGGGGGGAACACTGAAGCTTTCTTT
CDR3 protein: CASSQTGGNTEAFF

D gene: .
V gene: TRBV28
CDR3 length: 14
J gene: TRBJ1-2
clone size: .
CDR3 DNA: TGTGCCAGCAGGCCGGGGTCTGCTAACTATGGCTACACCTTC
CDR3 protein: CASRPGSANYGYTF

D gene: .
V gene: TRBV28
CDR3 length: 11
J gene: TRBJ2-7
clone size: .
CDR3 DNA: TGTGCCAGCAGTGACAGGCGCGAGCAGTACTTC
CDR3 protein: CASSDRREQYF

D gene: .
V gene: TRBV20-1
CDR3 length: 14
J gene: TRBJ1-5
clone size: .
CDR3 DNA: TGCAGTGCTAGTCACAACAGGATGGGTCAGCCCCAGCATTTT
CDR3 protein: CSASHNRMGQPQHF

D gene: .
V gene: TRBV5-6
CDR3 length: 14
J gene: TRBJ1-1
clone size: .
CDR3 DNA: TGTGCCAGCAGCTTAATGGGTTGGGACACTGAAGCTTTCTTT
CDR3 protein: CASSLMGWDTEAFF

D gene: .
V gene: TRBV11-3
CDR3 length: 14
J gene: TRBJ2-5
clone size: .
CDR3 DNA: TGTGCCAGCAGCTTAGTTTCAGGGGGGGAGACCCAGTACTTC
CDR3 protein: CASSLVSGGETQYF

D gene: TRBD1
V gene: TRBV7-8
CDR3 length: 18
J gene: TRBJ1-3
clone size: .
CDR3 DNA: TGTGCCAGCAGCTTAGTTGAGACAGGGATAACCTCTGGAAACACCATATATTTT
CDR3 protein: CASSLVETGITSGNTIYF

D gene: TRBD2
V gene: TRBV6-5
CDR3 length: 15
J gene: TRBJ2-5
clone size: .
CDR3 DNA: TGTGCCAGCAGTCCCCTTTTAGCGGGGCAGCAGACCCAGTACTTC
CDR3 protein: CASSPLLAGQQTQYF

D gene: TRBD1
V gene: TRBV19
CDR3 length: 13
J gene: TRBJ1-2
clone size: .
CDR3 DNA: TGTGCCAGTAATGACAGGGGGTACGATGGCTACACCTTC
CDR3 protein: CASNDRGYDGYTF